These 21 T cell receptor beta chains were all obtained from the same sample, sequenced in a study of long-term antiretroviral therapy in people with HIV. Version v3.0 of the immunoSEQ assay ran at survey level. This table comes from immunoSEQ multiplex PCR, and its TCRdb copy is limited to in-frame clones, with some not included. The sample consists of fewer than 25,000 clones, roughly 91% of them appearing once. The sequencing used unsorted PBMCs, collected 2.3 years after starting antiretroviral therapy. The source of these receptors is a man aged 55 to 70 with HIV.

The genes are TRBV19 and TRBJ1-5; unclear D gene. Germline CDR1 reads LNHDA; CDR2 reads SQIVND (reference sequence). Trimming removed 7 bases at V and 4 bases at J, with 17 bases between. The CDR3 spans 15 residues. CDR3: CASKTAGKANQPQHF. DNA for the CDR3: TGTGCCAGTAAGACCGCCGGGAAAGCAAATCAGCCCCAGCATTTT.

This chain links TRBV2 with TRBJ2-5; 7 bases map to TRBD2. Germline CDR1 reads SNHLY; CDR2 reads FYNNEI. The CDR3 totals 16 residues. Losses at the gene ends were 6 bases for V and 2 bases for J; bases not matched to a gene: 12. CDR3 DNA: TGTGCCAGCAGGACCTACCTAGGGAGGGTTCAAGAGACCCAGTACTTC. Protein: CASRTYLGRVQETQYF. Looking up the rest from reference TRBV2 and TRBJ2-5 gives the full variable domain: EPEVTQTPSHQVTQMGQEVILRCVPISNHLYFYWYRQILGQKVEFLVSFYNNEISEKSEIFDDQFSVERPDGSNFTLKIRSTKLEDSAMYFCASRTYLGRVQETQYFGPGTRLLVL.

Note on this clone: The sample holds other DNA sequences that translate to the same CDR3. The chain is built from TRBV27 and TRBJ2-5, with 13 bases fitting TRBD2. Per germline, CDR1 MNHEY and CDR2 SMNVEV (reference sequence). The CDR3 length is 15 residues. Trimming cost V 6 bases and J 2 bases; bases outside gene matches: 3. The CDR3, as DNA: TGTGCCAGCAGCCGGACTAGCGGGGGTCAAGAGACCCAGTACTTC. Translating it yields CASSRTSGGQETQYF.

The chain couples TRBV19 to TRBJ1-2; D gene uncertain. Germline assignment: CDR1 LNHDA and CDR2 SQIVND (reference sequence). The V gene lost 1 base and the J gene lost 4 bases, with 7 bases spanning the gap. This CDR3 is 13 amino acids long. The CDR3 is CASSIGGGYGYTF. The DNA of the CDR3 is TGTGCCAGTAGTATAGGGGGAGGCTATGGCTACACCTTC. The variable domain in full, completed from reference TRBV19 and TRBJ1-2, reads DGGITQSPKYLFRKEGQNVTLSCEQNLNHDAMYWYRQDPGQGLRLIYYSQIVNDFQKGDIAEGYSVSREKKESFPLTVTSAQKNPTAFYLCASSIGGGYGYTFGSGTRLTVV.

The gene calls are TRBV7-9 and TRBJ2-1, with D uncertain. This CDR3 contains 14 residues. Germline CDR1 and CDR2: SEHNR and FQNEAQ (reference sequence). V lost 2 bases to trimming and J lost 2 bases, with 7 bases between them. Here the CDR3 DNA reads TGTGCCAGCAGCTTACCGACACCCTACAATGAGCAGTTCTTC. Its translation: CASSLPTPYNEQFF.

The CDR3 nucleotides are TGTGCCAGCAGCAGGACTAGCGTGAAGACCCAGTACTTC. Residues: CASSRTSVKTQYF. The gene calls are TRBV7-2 and TRBJ2-5; 9 bases map to TRBD2. The CDR3 is made up of 13 amino acids. Trimming cost V 5 bases and J 6 bases; bases outside gene matches: 4. Looked up from germline, CDR1 is SGHTA and CDR2 is FQGNSA. Using reference TRBV7-2 and TRBJ2-5 for the parts outside the CDR3, the full variable domain is GAGVSQSPSNKVTEKGKDVELRCDPISGHTALYWYRQSLGQGLEFLIYFQGNSAPDKSGLPSDRFSAERTGGSVSTLTIQRTQQEDSAVYLCASSRTSVKTQYFGPGTRLLVL.

The V call is TRBV10-3, the J call TRBJ2-7; D might be TRBD2 (6 bases). Deletions cut 11 bases from V and 2 bases from J, with 13 bases between. Germline V lookup: CDR1 ENHRY, CDR2 SYGVKD. This CDR3 contains 12 residues. The CDR3 sequence is CAAGPGPYEQYF. The CDR3 DNA follows: TGTGCCGCGGGGCCGGGTCCCTACGAGCAGTACTTC.

This chain connects TRBV30 to TRBJ1-5, with D tentatively TRBD1 (6 bases). This CDR3 has 16 amino acids. Trimming pared 0 bases from V and 9 bases from J, leaving 21 bases between. CDR1 is GTSNPN, CDR2 SVGIG, per germline (reference sequence). CDR3 sequence: CAWSVDSWGVRGPQHF. In DNA form, the CDR3 reads TGTGCCTGGAGTGTCGACTCATGGGGGGTCAGGGGGCCCCAGCATTTT.

This chain connects TRBV19 to TRBJ1-1; 8 bases fit TRBD1. With 8 bases clipped from V and 5 bases from J, the junction kept 16 bases outside the gene matches. CDR1 is LNHDA and CDR2 is SQIVND in the germline V gene (reference sequence). The CDR3 is made up of 16 amino acids. The CDR3 is CASGVDLTGAKTEAFF. The CDR3, as DNA: TGTGCCAGTGGCGTCGATCTGACAGGGGCCAAGACTGAAGCTTTCTTT.

This chain links TRBV4-3 with TRBJ2-5; D remains unclear. Germline lookup yields CDR1 LGHNA and CDR2 YSLEER. The CDR3 runs to 13 residues. Trimming left V 0 bases short and J 4 bases short, with 6 bases between. CDR3 in amino acids: CASSQDHGETQYF. The CDR3 DNA is TGCGCCAGCAGCCAAGATCATGGAGAGACCCAGTACTTC.

The rearrangement links TRBV7-9 to TRBJ1-2; possible D gene TRBD1, 6 bases. Germline CDR1 is SEHNR and CDR2 is FQNEAQ (reference sequence). With 0 bases removed from V and 5 bases from J, the gap between germline ends came to 7 bases. CDR3 length: 13 residues. The CDR3 loop reads CASSLAGGYGYTF. CDR3 sequence (DNA): TGTGCCAGCAGCTTAGCAGGGGGGTATGGCTACACCTTC. The full variable domain, in which reference TRBV7-9 and TRBJ1-2 provide the parts outside the CDR3, is DTGVSQNPRHKITKRGQNVTFRCDPISEHNRLYWYRQTLGQGPEFLTYFQNEAQLEKSRLLSDRFSAERPKGSFSTLEIQRTEQGDSAMYLCASSLAGGYGYTFGSGTRLTVV.

This clone appeared once. The chain uses TRBV6-5 and TRBJ2-1; TRBD2 aligns across 7 bases. The junction had 4 bases not matched to a gene; V was cut back by 0 bases and J by 5 bases. This CDR3 region has 15 residues. Germline values: CDR1 MNHEY, CDR2 SVGAGI. CDR3 protein: CASSYSWLADNEQFF. CDR3 nucleotide sequence: TGTGCCAGCAGTTACTCGTGGCTAGCGGACAATGAGCAGTTCTTC.

The chain has TRBV9 and TRBJ2-1; possibly TRBD2 for D (6 bases). The germline CDR1 and CDR2 sequences are SGDLS and YYNGEE. The CDR3 has 16 residues. V lost 3 bases to trimming and J lost 0 bases, with 13 bases between them. CDR3 sequence reads: CASSGGLIDSYNEQFF. CDR3 nucleotides: TGTGCCAGCAGCGGGGGACTTATTGACTCCTACAATGAGCAGTTCTTC.

This sequence joins TRBV13 and TRBJ2-5; the D is unclear. Germline V gene sequence: CDR1 PRHDT, CDR2 FYEKMQ (reference sequence). CDR3 length: 11 residues. Trimming shortened V by 5 bases and J by 4 bases, and 5 bases separated the two germline ends. CDR3 sequence: CASSPIETQYF. The DNA of the CDR3 is TGTGCCAGCAGCCCTATAGAGACCCAGTACTTC.

Comments on this clone: Relative to the germline gene, one junction end is altered; a read error may explain this. The chain carries TRBV28 and TRBJ2-5; D uncertain. CDR1 is MDHEN, CDR2 SYDVKM, per germline. CDR3 size: 11 residues. Written as DNA, the CDR3 is TGTGCCAGCAGCTTATTTGAGACCCAGTACTTC. Translating it yields CASSLFETQYF.

This clone has only a few counts. CDR3 DNA: TGTGCCAGCAGTTTTCAATGGAACACCATATATTTT. As protein: CASSFQWNTIYF. The genes are TRBV28 and TRBJ1-3; D remains unclear. Per the germline V gene, CDR1 is MDHEN and CDR2 is SYDVKM. With 3 bases removed from V and 7 bases from J, the gap between germline ends came to 7 bases. The CDR3 is made up of 12 amino acids.

The V gene is TRBV19, the J gene TRBJ2-1; TRBD2 agrees at 16 bases. J gave up 6 bases and V 4 bases, and 6 bases lay outside the gene matches. The CDR3 spans 17 residues. The germline V gene encodes CDR1 LNHDA and CDR2 SQIVND (reference sequence). CDR3 nucleotide sequence: TGTGCCAGTAGTAAGGGACTAGCGGGAGGGCCTGGCAATGAGCAGTTCTTC. This translates into CASSKGLAGGPGNEQFF.

The V and J genes are TRBV6-1 and TRBJ1-5; a weak D match, TRBD1 (6 bases). The length of the CDR3 is 13 residues. The germline V gene encodes CDR1 MNHNS and CDR2 SASEGT. With 7 bases removed from V and 1 base from J, the gap between germline ends came to 8 bases. CDR3 sequence (DNA): TGTGCCAGCATGACAGGAAGCAATCAGCCCCAGCATTTT. Its translation is CASMTGSNQPQHF.

J is TRBJ1-3 and V is TRBV5-1, with no clear D. Deletions cut 0 bases from V and 4 bases from J, with 8 bases between. CDR1 and CDR2 (germline): SGHRS, YFSETQ. This CDR3 spans 14 amino acids. The CDR3 nucleotides are TGCGCCAGCAGCTTGGAAGGGTGGGGAAACACCATATATTTT. Translating gives CASSLEGWGNTIYF.

V and J are TRBV7-9 and TRBJ2-6, with D perhaps matching TRBD1 (5 bases). Germline V gives CDR1 SEHNR, CDR2 FQNEAQ (reference sequence). V was cut by 6 bases and J by 4 bases, with 13 bases left in between. The CDR3 consists of 15 residues. Here the CDR3 DNA reads TGTGCCAGCAGTCATGTAGGGGCCGGGGCCAACGTCCTGACTTTC. Its protein product is CASSHVGAGANVLTF.

The table lists this clone with a few counts. The chain is built from TRBV10-1 and TRBJ2-3; TRBD2 matches at 14 bases. The trim removed 6 bases at V and 5 bases at J, leaving 7 bases unmatched. The CDR3 sequence is 16 residues long. Looked up from germline, CDR1 is WNHNN and CDR2 is SYGVQD (reference sequence). The CDR3 DNA reads as TGCGCCAGCAGCGCCGGGACTAGCGGGGGAATAGATACGCAGTATTTT. Encoded protein: CASSAGTSGGIDTQYF.